These T cell receptor beta chains were read from a single sample in a study of T cells expressing NK-cell markers. Reanalyzing the 5' RACE reads, TCRdb keeps one entry per CDR3 protein, without DNA. The sample totals a few hundred thousand distinct CDR3 sequences. The specimen sequenced was blood T cells: a sorted CD56 or NKG2C T cell subset, CD4+ or CD8+ T cells, or bulk PBMC T cells (not recorded which). Source of these receptors: a man between 18 and 29 years old in good health. Both conserved end residues are part of each CDR3.

j_call v_call cdr3_aa
TRBJ2-3 TRBV12-3/TRBV12-4 CASSPPGLGSTDTQYF
TRBJ2-3 TRBV20-1 CSAPGTGEVTQYF
TRBJ2-3 TRBV10-3 CAISGHLAGALDTQYF
TRBJ2-1 TRBV10-3 CAISEPSGIRRGHNEQFF
TRBJ1-3 TRBV20-1 CSAQKGPGNTIYF
TRBJ2-2 TRBV20-1 CSASAGTSGRTGELFF
TRBJ1-5 TRBV30 CAWSVRGRQPQHF
TRBJ2-2 TRBV5-1 CASSASGTPTGELFF
TRBJ2-5 TRBV20-1 CSASVFQETQYF
TRBJ2-3 TRBV7-3 CASSSIKGGGSGTDTQYF
TRBJ2-5 TRBV29-1 CSADLLAGGETQYF
TRBJ2-1 TRBV7-6 CASSLETPGGYNEQFF
TRBJ2-7 TRBV4-2 CASSQGLARDYTYEQYF
TRBJ1-2 TRBV2 CASSLDAGAGGYTF
TRBJ2-2 TRBV12-3/TRBV12-4 CASTTEGGLNTGELFF
TRBJ2-5 TRBV29-1 CSVATLRGETQYF
TRBJ2-7 TRBV29-1 CSVAGQGGYSYEQYF